These 5 T cell receptor beta chains were all obtained from the same sample, sequenced in a study of T-cell memory formation after mild COVID-19. In TCRdb, the 5' RACE reads were re-called with MiXCR into one record per CDR3 protein. The table has almost 550,000 distinct CDR3 sequences, roughly 20% seen once. Sequencing was carried out using PBMCs or a T cell subset sorted from them (not recorded which). All receptors derive from an adult woman who had mild COVID-19 (a few samples of this study predate the infection). Cell type and time point are not known.

This chain joins TRBV15 and TRBJ2-3; a weak D match, TRBD1 (5 bases). CDR1 and CDR2 from the germline V gene are LNHNV and YYDKDF (reference sequence). The germline V and J ends were trimmed by 5 bases and 5 bases, with 11 bases remaining between them. The CDR3 length is 13 residues. The CDR3 loop reads CATSGRRGDTQYF. The CDR3 bases are TGTGCCACCAGCGGACGTAGGGGAGATACGCAGTATTTT.

This clonotype showed up just a few times. The chain carries TRBV12-3 or TRBV12-4 and TRBJ2-3, with TRBD2 as a possible D gene (6 bases). The germline V and J ends were trimmed by 5 bases and 5 bases, with 11 bases remaining between them. The CDR3 consists of 13 residues. The CDR3 coding sequence is TGTGCCAGCAGTCCGGTGGGGGGAGATACGCAGTATTTT. This gives the protein CASSPVGGDTQYF.

This clonotype was seen repeatedly, ten times or more. The rearrangement joins TRBV7-9 to TRBJ2-1; D unclear. CDR3 length equals 14 residues. Trimming removed 0 bases at V and 3 bases at J, with 6 bases between. Germline-derived CDR1 and CDR2 are SEHNR and FQNEAQ (reference sequence). CDR3 region: CASSLAGVYNEQFF. In DNA, the CDR3 is TGTGCCAGCAGCTTAGCGGGTGTCTACAATGAGCAGTTCTTC.

This chain connects TRBV7-9 to TRBJ2-4; 7 positions match TRBD2. The CDR3 runs 16 residues. The germline CDR1 and CDR2 sequences are SEHNR and FQNEAQ (reference sequence). Trimming at V came to 4 bases and at J to 0 bases, leaving 6 bases not matched to a gene. CDR3 in DNA: TGTGCCAGCAGCTCATGGGAGGGAGCAGCCAAAAACATTCAGTACTTC. Translating gives CASSSWEGAAKNIQYF. Based on the CDR3 plus reference TRBV7-9 and TRBJ2-4, the full variable domain is DTGVSQNPRHKITKRGQNVTFRCDPISEHNRLYWYRQTLGQGPEFLTYFQNEAQLEKSRLLSDRFSAERPKGSFSTLEIQRTEQGDSAMYLCASSSWEGAAKNIQYFGAGTRLSVL.

This clonotype turned up a few times. The chain combines TRBV20-1 with TRBJ2-3; 7 positions agree with TRBD2. CDR1 DFQATT and CDR2 SNEGSKA come from the germline V gene (reference sequence). This CDR3 region has 14 residues. With V trimmed by 5 bases and J by 1 base, 6 bases remained unmatched. The CDR3 sequence: CSAPSSGRTDTQYF. In DNA form, the CDR3 reads TGCAGTGCTCCTTCTAGCGGCCGCACAGATACGCAGTATTTT.